This is a list of T cell receptor beta chains from one sample in a study of OX40 agonist ivuxolimab in advanced cancers. This table comes from immunoSEQ multiplex PCR, and its TCRdb copy is limited to in-frame clones, with some not included. Among about 68,000 clones, more than 75% were seen once, and the ten largest hold roughly 1.9%. Sequencing used CD4+ or CD8+ T cells sorted from blood, obtained in a trial of the OX40 agonist ivuxolimab. The source is an adult with an advanced solid tumor such as melanoma, head and neck, liver or kidney cancer. The CDR3 runs from the conserved cysteine through the conserved F or W. A D gene is named only where the DNA matches it firmly. Clone size is not always given. Where it is, it says once, few, many or a class for expanded clones.

>TRBJ2-3|TRBV6-1|TRBD2|NA
TGTGCCAGCGGGGGTCTAGCGGGAACAGATACGCAGTATTTT
CASGGLAGTDTQYF
>TRBJ2-3|TRBV5-1|TRBD1|once
TGCGCCAGCAGCAGAATCAGTGGACAGGGAATAGATACGCAGTATTTT
CASSRISGQGIDTQYF
>TRBJ2-7|TRBV7-8|TRBD2|NA
TGTGCCAGCACTGGTGAGACTAGCGGCTACGAGCAGTACTTC
CASTGETSGYEQYF
>TRBJ2-7|TRBV20-1|NA|NA
TGCAGTTCGGGTGGGCCTTACGAGCAGTACTTC
CSSGGPYEQYF
>TRBJ1-1|TRBV20-1|NA|NA
TGCAGTGCGTCCGGGAACACTGAAGCTTTCTTT
CSASGNTEAFF
>TRBJ2-2|TRBV11-1|NA|NA
TGTGCCAGCAGCCTAAGACCGATAAACACCGGGGAGCTGTTTTTT
CASSLRPINTGELFF
>TRBJ2-7|TRBV6-6|TRBD2|NA
TGTGCCAGTAGCGGGGGAAACTCCTACGAGCAGTACTTC
CASSGGNSYEQYF
>TRBJ1-5|TRBV5-6|NA|NA
TGTGCCAGCAGCCAAGGCTTGTCTTATAGCAATCAGCCCCAGCATTTT
CASSQGLSYSNQPQHF
>TRBJ2-3|TRBV5-1|NA|NA
TGCGCCAGCAGCGGAACCACAGATACGCAGTATTTT
CASSGTTDTQYF
>TRBJ1-1|TRBV4-3|NA|once
TGCGCCAGCAGCCTACCGGGTTCCACTGAAGCTTTCTTT
CASSLPGSTEAFF
>TRBJ2-1|TRBV29-1|TRBD2|NA
TGCAGCGTTGAGCCTAGCGGGAGAGTGGTGTTCTTC
CSVEPSGRVVFF
>TRBJ2-1|TRBV9|NA|NA
TGTGCCAGCAGCGCGGAAACGTATGAGCAGTTCTTC
CASSAETYEQFF
>TRBJ1-5|TRBV29-1|TRBD1|once
TGCAGCGTTCTGTTGGGGACAGGGGGTCAGCCCCAGCATTTT
CSVLLGTGGQPQHF
>TRBJ2-1|TRBV5-1|NA|NA
TGCGCCAGCAGCAGGGGGGAGAGCAATGAGCAGTTCTTC
CASSRGESNEQFF
>TRBJ1-4|TRBV25-1|NA|NA
TGTGCCAGCAGGGGGACGGCGAATGAAAAACTGTTTTTT
CASRGTANEKLFF
>TRBJ1-5|TRBV6-6|TRBD1|NA
TGTGCCAGCAGTTACTCGTATGACAGGGTGGGCCAGCCCCAGCATTTT
CASSYSYDRVGQPQHF
>TRBJ2-3|TRBV9|TRBD2|NA
TGTGCCAGCAGCGTAGGGCGGGGGGCGCAGGCAGATACGCAGTATTTT
CASSVGRGAQADTQYF
>TRBJ2-6|TRBV11-2|TRBD2|NA
TGTGCCAGCAGCTTAATCCTAGCGGGAGCTTCTGGGGCCAACGTCCTGACTTTC
CASSLILAGASGANVLTF
>TRBJ1-1|TRBV5-5|NA|once
TGTGCCAGCAGCACGGACGGCCGGAGAGCTTTCTTT
CASSTDGRRAFF
>TRBJ1-5|TRBV4-1|NA|NA
TGCGCCAGCAGCCCTATCGGGGGTTACAATCAGCCCCAGCATTTT
CASSPIGGYNQPQHF
>TRBJ2-6|TRBV11-3|NA|NA
TGTGCCAGCAGCTTAGGAGGGGGAAGGTCTGGGGCCAACGTCCTGACTTTC
CASSLGGGRSGANVLTF
>TRBJ2-3|TRBV7-6|NA|NA
TGTGCCAGCAGCGCTCGGGGGAATACAGATACGCAGTATTTT
CASSARGNTDTQYF
>TRBJ1-1|TRBV6-5|NA|once
TGTGCCAGCAGTGCGAACACTGAAGCTTTCTTT
CASSANTEAFF
>TRBJ1-2|TRBV29-1|NA|NA
TGCAGCGTTGATTCCGGGCAGGGTGGCTACACCTTC
CSVDSGQGGYTF
>TRBJ2-1|TRBV9|NA|NA
TGTGCCAGCAGCTCCCGACTTGGTGAGCAGTTCTTC
CASSSRLGEQFF
>TRBJ2-5|TRBV6-1|NA|NA
TGTGCCAGCACCCTAGGCGGGGGCCACCAAGAGACCCAGTACTTC
CASTLGGGHQETQYF
>TRBJ2-6|TRBV5-4|NA|NA
TGTGCCAGCACGAGAGGGGCCAACGTCCTGACTTTC
CASTRGANVLTF
>TRBJ2-2|TRBV2|NA|once
TGTGCCAGCAGGTCGAACAGGTTCGACGGGGAGCTGTTTTTT
CASRSNRFDGELFF
>TRBJ2-1|TRBV5-1|NA|NA
TGCGCCAGCAGCTTTAGCGTGAGCTCCTACAATGAGCAGTTCTTC
CASSFSVSSYNEQFF
>TRBJ1-2|TRBV19|TRBD1|NA
TGTGCCAGTAGTATAGTTGGACAGGGGCAAGGCTACACCTTC
CASSIVGQGQGYTF
>TRBJ2-3|TRBV10-3|TRBD2|NA
TGTGCCATCAGTGAAGGCGGGGGGGCAGATACGCAGTATTTT
CAISEGGGADTQYF
>TRBJ2-1|TRBV11-2|NA|NA
TGTGCCAGCAGCTCCCTAGGAGGGGGCTCTAATGAGCAGTTCTTC
CASSSLGGGSNEQFF
>TRBJ2-1|TRBV28|TRBD1|NA
TGTGCCAGCAGTCCATCGGACAGGGTGTCCTACAATGAGCAGTTCTTC
CASSPSDRVSYNEQFF
>TRBJ1-4|TRBV6-1|TRBD1|NA
TGTGCCAGCCAAACAGGGGCTATTAATGAAAAACTGTTTTTT
CASQTGAINEKLFF
>TRBJ1-1|TRBV15|NA|NA
TGTGCCACCAGCATGGACCCCCTCGGAGCTGAAGCTTTCTTT
CATSMDPLGAEAFF
>TRBJ2-7|TRBV5-6|NA|NA
TGTGCCAGCAGCTTAGGTCCACAGGTCTCCTACGAGCAGTACTTC
CASSLGPQVSYEQYF
>TRBJ2-7|TRBV29-1|NA|NA
TGCAGCGCCGATGTGGGGGAAGCCTACGAGCAGTACTTC
CSADVGEAYEQYF
>TRBJ1-6|TRBV7-2|NA|NA
TGTGCCAGCAGCTTAAGCGAGAGGGTGTTGAATTCACCCCTCCACTTT
CASSLSERVLNSPLHF
>TRBJ1-5|TRBV6-1|TRBD1|few
TGTGCCAGCAGAGAGGGACAGGGAATCAATCAGCCCCAGCATTTT
CASREGQGINQPQHF
>TRBJ2-5|TRBV6-1|NA|once
TGTGCCAGTTCGATCGGGCCACAAGAGACCCAGTACTTC
CASSIGPQETQYF
>TRBJ2-2|TRBV7-2|NA|once
TGTGCCAGCAGCTTACGGGGATTCGGGGAGCTGTTTTTT
CASSLRGFGELFF
>TRBJ2-7|TRBV5-1|NA|NA
TGCGCCAGCAGCCCCTTGGCCAGCTCCTACGAGCAGTACTTC
CASSPLASSYEQYF
>TRBJ1-1|TRBV10-3|NA|NA
TGTGCCATCACCTCCGGGCCTGAGGGCACTGAAGCTTTCTTT
CAITSGPEGTEAFF
>TRBJ1-3|TRBV9|TRBD1|NA
TGTGCCAGCAGCGTAGGAGGGCAGGGGGTTAGAAACACCATATATTTT
CASSVGGQGVRNTIYF
>TRBJ1-2|TRBV27|NA|NA
TGTGCCAGCAGTTTATTCGGTAACTATGGCTACACCTTC
CASSLFGNYGYTF
>TRBJ2-1|TRBV19|TRBD2|NA
TGTGCCAGTAGTATGGGTGGGAGGGTAGACAATGAGCAGTTCTTC
CASSMGGRVDNEQFF
>TRBJ1-5|TRBV15|NA|NA
TGTGCCACCAAATCCGGGGAGGGCAATCAGCCCCAGCATTTT
CATKSGEGNQPQHF
>TRBJ1-2|TRBV6-5|NA|NA
TGTGCCAGCAGTTACTTTGAGGACTATGGCTACACCTTC
CASSYFEDYGYTF
>TRBJ1-1|TRBV7-6|NA|NA
TGTGCCAGCAGCCCTATAGCCTCGACAACCTCCAGGAACACTGAAGCTTTCTTT
CASSPIASTTSRNTEAFF
>TRBJ2-3|TRBV25-1|TRBD2|few
TGTGCCAGCAGTAAGACTAGCGAGGGTCTTAGCACAGATACGCAGTATTTT
CASSKTSEGLSTDTQYF
>TRBJ2-3|TRBV5-1|TRBD2|NA
TGCGCCAGCAGGGTGGCTAGCGGCCCCACAGATACGCAGTATTTT
CASRVASGPTDTQYF
>TRBJ2-5|TRBV28|TRBD2|NA
TGTGCCAGCAGTTCCCCTCAGACTAGCGGAGTCCAAGAGACCCAGTACTTC
CASSSPQTSGVQETQYF
>TRBJ2-2|TRBV10-3|NA|few
TGTGCCATCAGTGAGTTGAGGGCCCACGGGGAGCTGTTTTTT
CAISELRAHGELFF
>TRBJ2-3|TRBV5-1|TRBD2|NA
TGCGCCAGCAGCTTCGGGACTAGCGTTCCCACAGATACGCAGTATTTT
CASSFGTSVPTDTQYF